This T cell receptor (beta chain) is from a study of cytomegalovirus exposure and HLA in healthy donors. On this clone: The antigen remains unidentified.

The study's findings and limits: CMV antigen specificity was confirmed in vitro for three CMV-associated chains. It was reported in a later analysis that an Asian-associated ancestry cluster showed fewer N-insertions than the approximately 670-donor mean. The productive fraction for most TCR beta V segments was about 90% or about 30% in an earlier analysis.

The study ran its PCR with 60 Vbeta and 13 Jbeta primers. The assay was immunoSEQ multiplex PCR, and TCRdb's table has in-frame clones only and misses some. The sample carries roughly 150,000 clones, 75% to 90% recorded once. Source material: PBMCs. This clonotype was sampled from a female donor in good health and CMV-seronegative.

The CDR3 DNA reads TGTGCCAGCAGTGGCGACAGGGCTCAGCCCCAGCATTTT. Amino acid sequence: CASSGDRAQPQHF. J is TRBJ1-5 and V is TRBV28; the match to TRBD1 covers 7 bases. The J segment lost 6 bases and the V segment lost 5 bases, leaving 4 bases of the junction unmatched. The CDR3 sequence is 13 residues long. The V gene's germline CDR1 is MDHEN and CDR2 SYDVKM.